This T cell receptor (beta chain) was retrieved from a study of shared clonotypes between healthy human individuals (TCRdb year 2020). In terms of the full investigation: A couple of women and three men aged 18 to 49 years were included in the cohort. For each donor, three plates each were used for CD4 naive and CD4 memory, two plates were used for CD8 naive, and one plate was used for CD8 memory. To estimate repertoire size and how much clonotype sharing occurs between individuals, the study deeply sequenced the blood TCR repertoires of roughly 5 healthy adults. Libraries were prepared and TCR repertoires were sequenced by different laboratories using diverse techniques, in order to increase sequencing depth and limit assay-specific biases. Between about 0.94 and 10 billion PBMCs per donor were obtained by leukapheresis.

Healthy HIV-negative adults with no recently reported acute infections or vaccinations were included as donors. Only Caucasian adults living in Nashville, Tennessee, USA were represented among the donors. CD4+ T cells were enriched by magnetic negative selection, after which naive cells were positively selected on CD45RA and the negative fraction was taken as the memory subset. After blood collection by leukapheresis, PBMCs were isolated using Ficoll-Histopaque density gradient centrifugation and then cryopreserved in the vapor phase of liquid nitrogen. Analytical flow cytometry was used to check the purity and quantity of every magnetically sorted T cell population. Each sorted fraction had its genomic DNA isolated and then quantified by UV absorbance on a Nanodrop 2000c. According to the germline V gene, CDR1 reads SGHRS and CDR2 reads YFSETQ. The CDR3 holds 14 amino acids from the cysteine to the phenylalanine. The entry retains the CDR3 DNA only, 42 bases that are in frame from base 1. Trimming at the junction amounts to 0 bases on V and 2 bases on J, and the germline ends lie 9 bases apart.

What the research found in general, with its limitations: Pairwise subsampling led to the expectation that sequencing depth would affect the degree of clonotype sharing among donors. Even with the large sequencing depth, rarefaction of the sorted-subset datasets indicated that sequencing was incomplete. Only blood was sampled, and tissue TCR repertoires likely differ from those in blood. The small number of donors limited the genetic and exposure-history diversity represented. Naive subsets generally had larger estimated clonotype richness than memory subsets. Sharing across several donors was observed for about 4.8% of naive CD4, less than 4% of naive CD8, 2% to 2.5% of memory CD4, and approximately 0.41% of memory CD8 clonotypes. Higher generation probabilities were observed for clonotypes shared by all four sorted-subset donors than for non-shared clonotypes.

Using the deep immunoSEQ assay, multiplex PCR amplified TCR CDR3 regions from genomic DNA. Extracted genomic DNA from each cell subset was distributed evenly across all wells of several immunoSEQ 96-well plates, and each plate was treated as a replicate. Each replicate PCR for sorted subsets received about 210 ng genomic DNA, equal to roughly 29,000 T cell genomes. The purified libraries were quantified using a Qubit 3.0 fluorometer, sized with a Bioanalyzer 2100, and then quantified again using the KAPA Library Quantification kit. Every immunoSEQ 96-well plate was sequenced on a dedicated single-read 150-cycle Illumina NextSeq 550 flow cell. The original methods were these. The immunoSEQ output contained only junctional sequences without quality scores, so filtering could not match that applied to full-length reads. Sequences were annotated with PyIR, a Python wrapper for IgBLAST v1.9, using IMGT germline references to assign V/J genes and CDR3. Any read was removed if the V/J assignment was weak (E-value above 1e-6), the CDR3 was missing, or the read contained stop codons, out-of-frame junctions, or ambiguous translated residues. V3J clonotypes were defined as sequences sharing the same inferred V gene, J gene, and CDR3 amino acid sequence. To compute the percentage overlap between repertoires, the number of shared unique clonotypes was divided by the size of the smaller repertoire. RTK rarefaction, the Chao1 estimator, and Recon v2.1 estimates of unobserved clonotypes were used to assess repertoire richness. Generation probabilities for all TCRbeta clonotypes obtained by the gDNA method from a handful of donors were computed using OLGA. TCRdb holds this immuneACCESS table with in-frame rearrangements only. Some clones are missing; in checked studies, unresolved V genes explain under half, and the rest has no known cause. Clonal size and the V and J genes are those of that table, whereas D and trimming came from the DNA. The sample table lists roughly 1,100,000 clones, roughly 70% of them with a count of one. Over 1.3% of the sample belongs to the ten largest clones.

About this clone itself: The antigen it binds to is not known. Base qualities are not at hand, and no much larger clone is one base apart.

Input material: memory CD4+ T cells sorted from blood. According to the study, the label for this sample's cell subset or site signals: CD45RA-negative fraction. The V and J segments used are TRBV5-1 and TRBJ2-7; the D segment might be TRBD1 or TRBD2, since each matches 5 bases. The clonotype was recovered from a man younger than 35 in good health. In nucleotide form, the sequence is TGCGCCAGCAGCTTGGTAGGGACCGCCTACGAGCAGTACTTC. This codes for CASSLVGTAYEQYF.